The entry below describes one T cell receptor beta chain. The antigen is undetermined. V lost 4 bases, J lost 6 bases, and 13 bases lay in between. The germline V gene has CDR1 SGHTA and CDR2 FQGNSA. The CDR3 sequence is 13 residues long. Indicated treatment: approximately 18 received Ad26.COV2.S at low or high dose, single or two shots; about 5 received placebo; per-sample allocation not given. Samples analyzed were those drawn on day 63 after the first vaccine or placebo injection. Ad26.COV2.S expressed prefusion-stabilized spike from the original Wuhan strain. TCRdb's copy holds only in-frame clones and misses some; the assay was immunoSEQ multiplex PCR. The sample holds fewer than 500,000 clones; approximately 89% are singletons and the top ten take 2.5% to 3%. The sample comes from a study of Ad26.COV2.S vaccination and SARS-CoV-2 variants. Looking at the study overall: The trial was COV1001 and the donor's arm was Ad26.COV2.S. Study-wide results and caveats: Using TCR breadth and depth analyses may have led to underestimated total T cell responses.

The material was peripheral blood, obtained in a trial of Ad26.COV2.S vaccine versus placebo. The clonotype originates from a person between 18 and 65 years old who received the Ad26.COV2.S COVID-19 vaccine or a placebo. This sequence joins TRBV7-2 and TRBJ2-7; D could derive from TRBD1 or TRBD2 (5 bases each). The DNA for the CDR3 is TGTGCCAGCAGCTCCTGGTGGGGGAGCGAGCAGTACGTC. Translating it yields CASSSWWGSEQYV.